The 23 T cell receptor beta chains reported below all come from one sample, sequenced in a study of OX40 agonist ivuxolimab in advanced cancers. Using immunoSEQ multiplex PCR, the repertoire was profiled, and TCRdb retains in-frame clones only, with some absent. Of 100,000 or so clones in the sample, approximately 90% were seen once. The sample was CD4+ or CD8+ T cells sorted from blood, taken in a trial of the OX40 agonist ivuxolimab. The receptors stem from an adult with an advanced solid tumor such as melanoma, head and neck, liver or kidney cancer.

In nucleotides, the CDR3 is TGTGCCAGCAGCTCCCTTGTGGGGAATTCACCCCTCCACTTT. Translating it yields CASSSLVGNSPLHF. This chain connects TRBV7-2 to TRBJ1-6; D ambiguous. Germline loops: CDR1 SGHTA, CDR2 FQGNSA. V lost 4 bases and J lost 7, with 11 bases in between. This CDR3 is built from 14 residues.

The chain recombines TRBV7-3 with TRBJ2-7; TRBD2 matches 7 bases. Germline loops: CDR1 SGHTA, CDR2 FQGTGA. This CDR3 region has 18 residues. Trimming cost V 1 base and J 4 bases; bases outside gene matches: 16. CDR3 region: CASSLILGDYISLYEQYF. CDR3 coding DNA: TGTGCCAGCAGCTTAATTCTGGGGGACTATATTTCCCTATACGAGCAGTACTTC. The variable domain in full, completed from reference TRBV7-3 and TRBJ2-7, reads GAGVSQTPSNKVTEKGKYVELRCDPISGHTALYWYRQSLGQGPEFLIYFQGTGAADDSGLPNDRFFAVRPEGSVSTLKIQRTERGDSAVYLCASSLILGDYISLYEQYFGPGTRLTVT.

For the CDR3, the DNA is TGCGCCAGCAGCTTGGTACTAGCGGGGGCGTTCAAGCACAATGAGCAGTTCTTC. This gives the protein CASSLVLAGAFKHNEQFF. The chain employs TRBV5-1 and TRBJ2-1, with 11 bases aligning to TRBD2. J lost 5 bases, V lost 0 bases, and 10 bases had no gene match. Per the germline V gene, CDR1 is SGHRS and CDR2 is YFSETQ. The CDR3 has 18 amino acids.

This chain joins TRBV29-1 and TRBJ2-7; 7 bases are shared with TRBD2. The germline CDR1 and CDR2 sequences are SQVTM and ANQGSEA. Trimming at V came to 5 bases and at J to 4 bases, leaving 5 bases not matched to a gene. CDR3 length: 12 residues. The CDR3 region has the DNA TGCAGCGTTAAACTAGCGAGGTACGAGCAGTACTTC. This encodes CSVKLARYEQYF.

The V gene is TRBV7-3, the J gene TRBJ2-1; TRBD2 agrees at 8 bases. CDR1 and CDR2 (germline): SGHTA, FQGTGA. V lost 5 bases and J lost 5; bases outside the gene matches: 11. The CDR3 spans 16 residues. As DNA, the CDR3 is TGTGCCAGCAGCGCCCTGGGAAGCGGGAGAGACAATGAGCAGTTCTTC. This encodes CASSALGSGRDNEQFF.

The chain couples TRBV7-9 to TRBJ1-1, with D maybe TRBD1 (5 bases). CDR3 length equals 19 residues. Trimming left V 0 bases short and J 0 bases short, with 20 bases between. Germline CDR1 SEHNR, CDR2 FQNEAQ (reference sequence). CDR3 DNA: TGTGCCAGCAGCTTAGCGGCTTGGTCCGGGGCAAAAATGAACACTGAAGCTTTCTTT. Its translation: CASSLAAWSGAKMNTEAFF.

The genes are TRBV5-1 and TRBJ2-5, with a weak D call TRBD2 (5 bases). The germline gives CDR1 SGHRS, CDR2 YFSETQ. The CDR3 has 14 residues. V lost 0 bases and J lost 7, with 13 bases in between. CDR3 bases: TGCGCCAGCAGCTTGGAGGGAGCAAAAGGGACCCAGTACTTC. Protein sequence: CASSLEGAKGTQYF.

The chain joins TRBV7-2 to TRBJ2-2, with a tentative D call TRBD2 (5 bases). Germline V gene lookup returns CDR1 SGHTA and CDR2 FQGNSA. The length of the CDR3 is 14 residues. V was cut by 2 bases and J by 5 bases, with 9 bases left in between. The CDR3 bases are TGTGCCAGCAGCTTATCCCCGGGAACCGGGGAGCTGTTTTTT. It specifies CASSLSPGTGELFF.

The chain has TRBV7-2 and TRBJ2-1; tentatively, D is TRBD1 (6 bases). Trimming removed 5 bases at V and 2 bases at J, with 16 bases between. Germline CDR1 SGHTA, CDR2 FQGNSA. The CDR3 covers 16 residues. The DNA for the CDR3 is TGTGCCAGCAGCACTCAGGGGCAGGTCACCTACAATGAGCAGTTCTTC. Residues: CASSTQGQVTYNEQFF.

The chain carries TRBV7-9 and TRBJ2-7; no reliable D call. From germline, CDR1 is SEHNR and CDR2 FQNEAQ (reference sequence). V lost 3 bases and J lost 6, with 6 bases in between. This CDR3 has 11 amino acids. CDR3 in DNA: TGTGCCAGCAGCTTCGGTTCCGAGCAGTACTTC. It is translated as CASSFGSEQYF.

The CDR3 reads CASSPRAGGTDTQYF. The CDR3 DNA is TGTGCCAGCAGCCCTAGGGCGGGTGGCACAGATACGCAGTATTTT. This chain joins TRBV4-2 and TRBJ2-3, with D maybe TRBD2 (5 bases). The CDR3 is 15 residues long. Germline V gene lookup returns CDR1 LGHNA and CDR2 YNFKEQ. Trimming pared 4 bases from V and 1 base from J, leaving 12 bases between.

V and J are TRBV11-3 and TRBJ2-1; 10 bases fit TRBD2. Germline values: CDR1 SGHNT, CDR2 YENEEA. V was clipped by 4 bases and J by 6 bases; unmatched bases: 6. The CDR3 totals 15 residues. The CDR3 sequence: CASSSLAGDGNEQFF. CDR3 nucleotides: TGTGCCAGCAGCTCCCTAGCGGGGGATGGCAATGAGCAGTTCTTC.

This rearrangement joins TRBV5-1 to TRBJ2-3; the D gene is possibly TRBD2 (6 bases). The CDR3 length is 14 residues. V was trimmed by 3 bases and J by 5 bases, leaving 13 bases between them. Germline-derived CDR1 and CDR2 are SGHRS and YFSETQ. For the CDR3, the DNA is TGCGCCAGCAGCTGGAGCGGGCGCCGAGATACGCAGTATTTT. This gives the protein CASSWSGRRDTQYF.

This clone was seen once. The chain is built from TRBV28 and TRBJ2-7; TRBD2 aligns across 8 bases. Germline assignment: CDR1 MDHEN and CDR2 SYDVKM. V dropped 3 bases and J dropped 4; count of bases not matched to a gene: 5. The CDR3 loop spans 14 amino acids. CDR3 bases: TGTGCCAGCAGTTTGATAGCGGGAAAGTACGAGCAGTACTTC. As protein: CASSLIAGKYEQYF.

The chain joins TRBV28 to TRBJ2-6, with D possibly TRBD2 on 6 matching bases. V shed 8 bases and J shed 1 base, with 12 bases lying between them. Germline-derived CDR1 and CDR2 are MDHEN and SYDVKM. There are 15 residues in the CDR3. The CDR3 DNA reads as TGTGCCAGCCGAGTCGGAGGGTCTGGGGCCAACGTCCTGACTTTC. It encodes CASRVGGSGANVLTF.

CDR3 coding DNA: TGTGCCAGCAGTTACCTCGGCCAGCACTACGAGCAGTACTTC. Amino acids: CASSYLGQHYEQYF. The V gene is TRBV6-6, the J gene TRBJ2-7; D unresolved. Trimming took 2 bases from V and 3 from J, leaving 11 bases between them. Germline CDR1 and CDR2: MNHNY and SVGAGI (reference sequence). The CDR3 length is 14 residues.

This chain uses TRBV7-9 with TRBJ2-2; D is tentatively TRBD1 or TRBD2 (5 bases each). Germline assignment: CDR1 SEHNR and CDR2 FQNEAQ (reference sequence). Trimming removed 1 base from V and 3 bases from J, with 9 bases in between. CDR3 size: 15 residues. CDR3 in DNA: TGTGCCAGCAGCTTAGTCTTGGGGGACACCGGGGAGCTGTTTTTT. Amino acids: CASSLVLGDTGELFF.

This chain links TRBV7-8 with TRBJ1-2; the D is unclear. V was cut by 5 bases and J by 8 bases, with 12 bases left in between. The germline CDR1 and CDR2 sequences are SGHVS and FQNEAQ. The CDR3 runs to 12 residues. This chain's CDR3 is CASSPDEGGYTF. The CDR3 DNA follows: TGTGCCAGCAGCCCTGACGAGGGCGGCTACACCTTC.

This rearrangement joins TRBV7-9 to TRBJ1-2; TRBD1 aligns across 7 bases. This CDR3 has 14 residues. V was clipped by 1 base and J by 6 bases; unmatched bases: 5. Germline values: CDR1 SEHNR, CDR2 FQNEAQ (reference sequence). The chain's CDR3 is CASSLEGQGDGYTF. The CDR3 DNA follows: TGTGCCAGCAGCTTAGAGGGGCAGGGGGATGGCTACACCTTC.

In this sample, this clone turned up once. The rearrangement links TRBV28 to TRBJ1-2, with TRBD1 matching 10 bases. The CDR3 sequence is 15 residues long. Germline CDR1 and CDR2: MDHEN and SYDVKM. V lost 6 bases and J lost 6; bases outside the gene matches: 10. The CDR3 coding sequence is TGTGCCAGCAGGGGGGGAGGAGGGACAGGGGATGGCTACACCTTC. It yields the protein CASRGGGGTGDGYTF.

Only one count was recorded for this clone. The V and J genes are TRBV19 and TRBJ1-1, with D hard to call. The CDR3 has 15 residues. Trimming removed 3 bases from V and 9 bases from J, with 20 bases in between. Germline CDR1 LNHDA, CDR2 SQIVND (reference sequence). The CDR3 DNA follows: TGTGCCAGTAGTATTTTGGCAGGAGGGCCTGGACAAGCTTTCTTT. Protein: CASSILAGGPGQAFF. Looking up the rest from reference TRBV19 and TRBJ1-1 gives the full variable domain: DGGITQSPKYLFRKEGQNVTLSCEQNLNHDAMYWYRQDPGQGLRLIYYSQIVNDFQKGDIAEGYSVSREKKESFPLTVTSAQKNPTAFYLCASSILAGGPGQAFFGQGTRLTVV.

The V call is TRBV6-6, the J call TRBJ1-5; 8 nucleotides agree with TRBD1. V trimming: 11 bases; J trimming: 2 bases; junction bases outside the gene matches: 5. The germline gives CDR1 MNHNY, CDR2 SVGAGI (reference sequence). The CDR3 is 13 residues long. The CDR3 DNA sequence: TGTGCCTCAGGGGGCGCTGGCAATCAGCCCCAGCATTTT. This gives the protein CASGGAGNQPQHF.

V usage is TRBV27 and J usage is TRBJ2-2, with 13 bases aligning to TRBD2. The CDR3 is 19 residues long. Per the germline V gene, CDR1 is MNHEY and CDR2 is SMNVEV (reference sequence). After removal of 6 bases from V and 0 bases from J, the junction contained 10 bases not matched to a gene. The CDR3 loop reads CASSLGTGLAGANTGELFF. DNA of the CDR3: TGTGCCAGCAGCTTAGGGACAGGACTAGCGGGAGCGAACACCGGGGAGCTGTTTTTT.